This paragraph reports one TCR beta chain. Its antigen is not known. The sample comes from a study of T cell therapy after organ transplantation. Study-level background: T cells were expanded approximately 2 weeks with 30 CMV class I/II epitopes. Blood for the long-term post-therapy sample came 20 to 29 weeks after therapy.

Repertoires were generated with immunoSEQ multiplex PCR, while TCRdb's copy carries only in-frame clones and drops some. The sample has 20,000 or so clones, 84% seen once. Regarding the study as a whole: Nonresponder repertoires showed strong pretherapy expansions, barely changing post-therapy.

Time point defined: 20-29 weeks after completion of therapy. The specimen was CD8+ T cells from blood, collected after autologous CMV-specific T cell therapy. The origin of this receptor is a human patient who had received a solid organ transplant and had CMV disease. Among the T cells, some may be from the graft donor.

As DNA, the CDR3 is TGTGCCAGCAGTCCCGGGTGGGACTACGAGCAGTACTTC. The encoded protein is CASSPGWDYEQYF. V and J are TRBV11-2 and TRBJ2-7; D not certain. Germline lookup yields CDR1 SGHAT and CDR2 FQNNGV. This CDR3 is 13 amino acids long. Between the trimmed V and J ends, which lost 6 bases and 3 bases, there was a span of 12 bases.